The 20 T cell receptor beta chains reported below all come from one sample, sequenced in a study of cytomegalovirus exposure and HLA in healthy donors. PCR primers comprised 60 Vbeta and 13 Jbeta primers. Data came from immunoSEQ multiplex PCR; TCRdb stores just in-frame clones and leaves some out. The data hold under 150,000 clones, with more than 70% observed a single time. Specimen: PBMCs. The receptor set was obtained from a human donor in good health.

The J gene is TRBJ1-1, the V gene TRBV9, with D perhaps matching TRBD1 (5 bases). V lost 0 bases and J 1 base, leaving 10 bases between the germline ends. This CDR3 spans 15 amino acids. Germline CDR1 reads SGDLS; CDR2 reads YYNGEE. CDR3 nucleotides: TGTGCCAGCAGCGTAGACGGTGGGGCGAACACTGAAGCTTTCTTT. It specifies CASSVDGGANTEAFF.

The CDR3 DNA follows: TGTGCCAGCACGATACGACAGGTCCCCGGGGAGCTGTTTTTT. Translating it yields CASTIRQVPGELFF. The chain employs TRBV5-4 and TRBJ2-2; the D gene is possibly TRBD1 (6 bases). The CDR3 consists of 14 residues. V was shortened by 6 bases and J by 6 bases, with 15 bases between the two germline ends. From germline, CDR1 is SGHNT and CDR2 YYREEE (reference sequence).

This chain joins TRBV7-3 and TRBJ2-2; 7 nucleotides agree with TRBD1. This CDR3 contains 16 residues. V trimming: 1 base; J trimming: 6 bases; junction bases outside the gene matches: 8. The germline V gene has CDR1 SGHTA and CDR2 FQGTGA. In nucleotides, the CDR3 is TGTGCCAGCAGCTTAATGTCGGCAGGGGGTTCCGGGGAGCTGTTTTTT. Protein: CASSLMSAGGSGELFF.

This clone has only one observation. The rearrangement joins TRBV19 to TRBJ2-2; the match to TRBD2 covers 10 bases. CDR1 LNHDA and CDR2 SQIVND come from the germline V gene (reference sequence). After removal of 7 bases from V and 0 bases from J, the junction contained 5 bases not matched to a gene. The CDR3 covers 16 residues. The CDR3 coding sequence is TGTGCCAGTATACCTAGCGGGGGTTCGAACACCGGGGAGCTGTTTTTT. Protein: CASIPSGGSNTGELFF.

This clone appeared a few times. This sequence joins TRBV6-5 and TRBJ2-2, with 8 bases matching TRBD1. Germline V CDR1 and CDR2: MNHEY, SVGAGI. The CDR3 extends over 15 amino acids. Trimming at V came to 2 bases and at J to 5 bases, leaving 4 bases not matched to a gene. The CDR3 sequence is CASSYQGARTGELFF. In DNA form, the CDR3 reads TGTGCCAGCAGTTACCAGGGGGCGCGGACCGGGGAGCTGTTTTTT.

The rearrangement uses TRBV27 and TRBJ2-1; a possible D gene is TRBD2 (6 bases). CDR3 length: 15 amino acids. V was pared by 6 bases and J by 2 bases, with 14 bases between. Germline values: CDR1 MNHEY, CDR2 SMNVEV (reference sequence). CDR3 region: CASSVGGGTYNEQFF. CDR3 DNA sequence: TGTGCCAGCAGCGTGGGGGGAGGTACCTACAATGAGCAGTTCTTC.

This clone was picked up a small number of times. The gene calls are TRBV7-6 and TRBJ2-5; 11 nucleotides align to TRBD1. Per germline, CDR1 SGHVS and CDR2 FNYEAQ. The CDR3 consists of 16 residues. The V segment lost 5 bases and the J segment 4 bases; nucleotides outside the gene matches: 9. The CDR3 bases are TGTGCCAGCAGCCCAACACCGGACAGGGGGCGAGAGACCCAGTACTTC. Its protein is CASSPTPDRGRETQYF.

The chain recombines TRBV28 with TRBJ1-3; D is possibly TRBD1 (6 bases). The CDR3 has 16 amino acids. V lost 6 bases, J lost 3 bases, and 18 bases lay in between. Germline CDR1 and CDR2: MDHEN and SYDVKM. In nucleotides, the CDR3 is TGTGCCAGCAGAGCGACTACCGGGACACATGGAAACACCATATATTTT. Translation: CASRATTGTHGNTIYF.

This chain links TRBV7-9 with TRBJ2-3; 15 bases match TRBD2. V lost 5 bases and J lost 7; bases outside the gene matches: 10. Germline V gene lookup returns CDR1 SEHNR and CDR2 FQNEAQ (reference sequence). The CDR3 length is 17 residues. The CDR3 region has the DNA TGTGCCAGCAGCGCCTGGACTAGCGGGGGGGTATCCCATACGCAGTATTTT. Translated, it gives CASSAWTSGGVSHTQYF.

This chain uses TRBV7-3 with TRBJ2-5; TRBD2 might be the D (5 bases). The J call is in doubt because the DNA end fits TRBJ2-7 better. The CDR3 runs 15 residues. In germline, CDR1 is SGHTA, CDR2 FQGTGA. The CDR3 DNA sequence: TGTGCCAGCAGCTTAAGAGGCGGGCAGTCCTACGAGCAGTACTTC. It yields the protein CASSLRGGQSYEQYF.

This chain uses TRBV6-1 with TRBJ2-1; D may be TRBD2 (5 bases). Trimming removed 6 bases from V and 6 bases from J, with 12 bases in between. This CDR3 comprises 13 residues. Germline CDR1 MNHNS, CDR2 SASEGT. The CDR3 here is CASSELVGNEQFF. The CDR3 DNA reads as TGTGCCAGCAGCGAACTAGTCGGCAATGAGCAGTTCTTC.

The chain has TRBV2 and TRBJ2-7; maybe TRBD1 (6 bases). Trimming stripped 6 bases from V and 4 bases from J, with 25 bases between. Germline V CDR1 and CDR2: SNHLY, FYNNEI. The CDR3 is made up of 17 amino acids. CDR3 sequence: CASSPRGRDTPYYEQYF. In DNA, the CDR3 is TGTGCCAGCAGCCCAAGGGGTCGGGACACCCCTTATTACGAGCAGTACTTC.

The rearrangement uses TRBV19 and TRBJ1-5; D is uncertain. Germline V gives CDR1 LNHDA, CDR2 SQIVND (reference sequence). This CDR3 region has 13 residues. V was trimmed by 3 bases and J by 5 bases, leaving 8 bases between them. The CDR3 nucleotides read TGTGCCAGTAGTATTGGCCCGTATCAGCCCCAGCATTTT. This translates into CASSIGPYQPQHF.

The chain is built from TRBV2 and TRBJ1-5; TRBD1 matches at 7 bases. From germline, CDR1 is SNHLY and CDR2 FYNNEI. The CDR3 is made up of 13 amino acids. V shed 5 bases, J shed 4 bases, and the junction held 2 bases outside the gene matches. The CDR3 region has the DNA TGTGCCAGCAGTTCGACAGGGAATCAGCCCCAGCATTTT. This translates into CASSSTGNQPQHF. The full variable domain, its missing parts supplied by reference TRBV2 and TRBJ1-5, is EPEVTQTPSHQVTQMGQEVILRCVPISNHLYFYWYRQILGQKVEFLVSFYNNEISEKSEIFDDQFSVERPDGSNFTLKIRSTKLEDSAMYFCASSSTGNQPQHFGDGTRLSIL.

This sequence joins TRBV7-3 and TRBJ1-5; D unresolved. V shed 1 base and J shed 5 bases, with 6 bases lying between them. Germline CDR1 is SGHTA and CDR2 is FQGTGA. The CDR3 has 13 amino acids. CDR3 DNA sequence: TGTGCCAGCAGCTTAAACGGAGATCAGCCCCAGCATTTT. It translates to CASSLNGDQPQHF.

This chain joins TRBV4-2 and TRBJ2-5; no definite D call. Germline CDR1 and CDR2: LGHNA and YNFKEQ. Between the trimmed V and J ends, which lost 0 bases and 0 bases, there was a span of 8 bases. This CDR3 has 15 residues. In DNA form, the CDR3 reads TGTGCCAGCAGCCAAGAGGGCAGTAACCAAGAGACCCAGTACTTC. Protein sequence: CASSQEGSNQETQYF.

The chain couples TRBV7-2 to TRBJ2-5, with TRBD2 matching 8 bases. The CDR3 runs 18 residues. V was pared by 5 bases and J by 0 bases, with 14 bases of the junction left unmatched. Germline V gene data show CDR1 as SGHTA and CDR2 as FQGNSA. The CDR3 loop is CASSALPPPGGNQETQYF. The CDR3 DNA sequence: TGTGCCAGCAGCGCGCTACCACCCCCGGGGGGGAACCAAGAGACCCAGTACTTC.

This clone appeared a few times. The chain employs TRBV7-2 and TRBJ2-7; 11 bases map to TRBD1. The CDR3 runs to 14 residues. The trim removed 4 bases at V and 4 bases at J, leaving 3 bases unmatched. Germline CDR1 is SGHTA and CDR2 is FQGNSA. The CDR3 protein is CASSSRDRGYEQYF. The CDR3, as DNA: TGTGCCAGCAGCTCCCGGGACAGGGGGTACGAGCAGTACTTC. The whole variable domain, remainder taken from reference TRBV7-2 and TRBJ2-7, is GAGVSQSPSNKVTEKGKDVELRCDPISGHTALYWYRQSLGQGLEFLIYFQGNSAPDKSGLPSDRFSAERTGGSVSTLTIQRTQQEDSAVYLCASSSRDRGYEQYFGPGTRLTVT.

The V and J genes are TRBV9 and TRBJ2-6; D might be TRBD1 (5 bases). V was pared by 4 bases and J by 2 bases, with 10 bases between. Germline V CDR1 and CDR2: SGDLS, YYNGEE. The CDR3 runs to 15 residues. The CDR3 reads CASSTGQAGANVLTF. CDR3 nucleotides: TGTGCCAGCAGCACAGGACAAGCTGGGGCCAACGTCCTGACTTTC.

The V call is TRBV28, the J call TRBJ1-3; TRBD1 might be the D (5 bases). Germline V gene data show CDR1 as MDHEN and CDR2 as SYDVKM. Between the trimmed V and J ends, which lost 7 bases and 0 bases, there was a span of 13 bases. This CDR3 is 15 amino acids long. DNA for the CDR3: TGTGCCAGCAACCCTACAGGCCGCTCTGGAAACACCATATATTTT. This codes for CASNPTGRSGNTIYF.